A selection of T cell receptor beta chains follows, all from one sample in a study of T cells in localized non-small cell lung cancer. Libraries were prepared by immunoSEQ multiplex PCR; TCRdb keeps only in-frame clonotypes and omits some of them. Seen here are around 79,000 clones, around three quarters observed once, and the top ten hold roughly a fifth. The sequencing here drew on PBMCs, taken before any cancer treatment. These receptors were obtained from a man between 40 and 75 years old with stage II squamous cell lung carcinoma. The CDR3 runs from the conserved cysteine through the conserved F or W. The D gene is left open where the match is weak. Clone sizes are given selectively: once, few, many, or a class where the clone is expanded.

>TRBD1|TRBJ2-2|NA|TRBV28
CASSASGTGDTGELFF
TGTGCCAGCAGTGCATCCGGGACAGGGGACACCGGGGAGCTGTTTTTT
>TRBD2|TRBJ2-5|NA|TRBV9
CASSVSSGRETQYF
TGTGCCAGCAGCGTCTCTAGCGGGAGAGAGACCCAGTACTTC
>TRBD2|TRBJ2-3|NA|TRBV7-9
CAILDSGVEFTDTQYF
TGTGCCATCTTAGATAGCGGGGTGGAGTTCACAGATACGCAGTATTTT
>TRBD1|TRBJ2-7|NA|TRBV5-1
CASNDRDRSSYEQYF
TGCGCCAGCAACGACCGGGACAGGAGCTCCTACGAGCAGTACTTC
>TRBD1|TRBJ2-3|NA|TRBV9
CASSVAPGGRDTQYF
TGTGCCAGCAGCGTAGCTCCAGGGGGCAGAGATACGCAGTATTTT
>NA|TRBJ1-2|NA|TRBV6-4
CASRREGIGGYTF
TGTGCCAGCAGGAGGGAGGGTATTGGTGGCTACACCTTC
>NA|TRBJ1-3|NA|TRBV5-1
CASSLTGSGNTIYF
TGCGCCAGCAGCTTGACAGGGTCCGGAAACACCATATATTTT
>NA|TRBJ2-7|NA|TRBV7-6
CASSLGTETIEQYF
TGTGCCAGCAGCTTAGGCACAGAGACTATCGAGCAGTACTTC
>NA|TRBJ1-1|NA|TRBV28
CASSVGGLQGESTEAFF
TGTGCCAGCAGTGTTGGTGGCCTACAGGGTGAAAGCACTGAAGCTTTCTTT
>NA|TRBJ2-5|NA|TRBV27
CASSNAGVRETQYF
TGTGCCAGCAGCAACGCAGGGGTCAGGGAGACCCAGTACTTC
>NA|TRBJ1-2|NA|TRBV5-6
CASSLGTLRRSDTF
TGTGCCAGCAGCTTGGGTACGTTGCGACGGTCGGACACCTTC
>TRBD1|TRBJ1-4|few|TRBV4-1
CASSQAWGAGGSANEKLFF
TGCGCCAGCAGCCAAGCCTGGGGGGCAGGGGGAAGTGCTAATGAAAAACTGTTTTTT
>NA|TRBJ2-7|NA|TRBV18
CASSPVGIDSYEQYF
TGTGCCAGCTCACCAGTTGGGATCGACTCCTACGAGCAGTACTTC
>TRBD1|TRBJ2-5|NA|TRBV7-9
CASSKGTGGQETQYF
TGTGCCAGCAGCAAAGGGACAGGGGGCCAGGAGACCCAGTACTTC
>TRBD2|TRBJ2-1|NA|TRBV27
CASSPGGPLIADNEQFF
TGTGCCAGCAGCCCGGGAGGGCCGCTGATTGCAGACAATGAGCAGTTCTTC
>NA|TRBJ1-2|NA|TRBV20-1
CSAKQIYGYTF
TGCAGTGCTAAACAGATCTATGGCTACACCTTC
>TRBD2|TRBJ2-1|NA|TRBV7-9
CASSHSGGANEQFF
TGTGCCAGCAGCCATAGCGGGGGGGCGAATGAGCAGTTCTTC
>TRBD1|TRBJ2-6|NA|TRBV4-1
CASSQQGVEVSGANVLTF
TGCGCCAGCAGCCAACAGGGGGTGGAGGTCTCTGGGGCCAACGTCCTGACTTTC
>TRBD1|TRBJ1-1|NA|TRBV6-6
CASSSGQGTTEAFF
TGTGCCAGCAGCTCGGGACAGGGTACCACTGAAGCTTTCTTT
>NA|TRBJ2-6|NA|TRBV5-5
CASSLGLMGSGANVLTF
TGTGCCAGCAGCTTGGGACTGATGGGCTCTGGGGCCAACGTCCTGACTTTC
>NA|TRBJ2-3|NA|TRBV9
CANSVGEDTQYF
TGTGCCAACAGCGTGGGGGAGGATACGCAGTATTTT
>TRBD1|TRBJ1-5|NA|TRBV7-4
CASSLPVPGGVNSRQPQHF
TGTGCCAGCAGCCTCCCCGTCCCAGGGGGAGTTAATTCTCGCCAGCCCCAGCATTTT
>NA|TRBJ2-3|NA|TRBV2
CASSEEGWNTDTQYF
TGTGCCAGCAGTGAAGAGGGGTGGAACACAGATACGCAGTATTTT
>NA|TRBJ1-5|NA|TRBV19
CASSMIGDSNQPQHF
TGTGCCAGTAGTATGATTGGGGATAGCAATCAGCCCCAGCATTTT
>TRBD1|TRBJ1-2|NA|TRBV19
CASSALGTEGSYGYTF
TGTGCCAGTAGTGCCCTCGGGACAGAAGGAAGCTATGGCTACACCTTC